This T cell receptor beta chain came from a study of OX40 agonist ivuxolimab in advanced cancers. The V and J ends lost 2 bases and 3 bases, in that order; junction bases with no gene match: 6. The CDR3 contains 14 residues. Germline lookup yields CDR1 GTSNPN and CDR2 SVGIG (reference sequence). This table comes from immunoSEQ multiplex PCR, and its TCRdb copy is limited to in-frame clones, with some not included. The profile shows more than 95,000 clones, 80% to 95% of them singletons. The specimen was CD4+ or CD8+ T cells sorted from blood, collected in a trial of the OX40 agonist ivuxolimab. This sequence joins TRBV30 and TRBJ1-2; 7 nucleotides agree with TRBD1. The receptor's source is an adult with an advanced solid tumor such as melanoma, head and neck, liver or kidney cancer. The CDR3: CAWSWGTGDYGYTF. CDR3 bases: TGTGCCTGGAGTTGGGGAACAGGGGACTATGGCTACACCTTC.